The rows below give T cell receptor beta chains drawn from one sample of a study of T-cell memory formation after mild COVID-19. TCRdb redid the calling of the 5' RACE reads with MiXCR, one entry per CDR3 protein. The repertoire holds some 150,000 distinct CDR3 sequences, approximately 25% seen once, with around 24% in the top ten. The sample comprised PBMCs or a T cell subset sorted from them (not recorded which). These receptors were taken from an adult woman who had mild COVID-19 (a few samples of this study predate the infection). Cell type and time point are not known. The CDR3 runs from the conserved cysteine through the conserved F or W. D genes are given only for firm matches. Some rows have no size entry. The others give once, few or many, or a class for an expanded clone.

d_gene: TRBD2; j_gene: TRBJ2-1; v_gene: TRBV24-1; abundance: .; CDR3nt: TGTGCCACCAGCCCCAGCGGGGACTACAATGAGCAGTTCTTC; CDR3aa: CATSPSGDYNEQFF
d_gene: .; j_gene: TRBJ1-1; v_gene: TRBV7-9; abundance: many; CDR3nt: TGTGCCAGCAGCTTAAAAGGGGCGACCGTGGAGGCTGAAGCTTTCTTT; CDR3aa: CASSLKGATVEAEAFF
d_gene: .; j_gene: TRBJ1-2; v_gene: TRBV29-1; abundance: few; CDR3nt: TGCAGCGCCCCTGACCCGTTAACTAACTATGGCTACACCTTC; CDR3aa: CSAPDPLTNYGYTF
d_gene: .; j_gene: TRBJ2-5; v_gene: TRBV2; abundance: few; CDR3nt: TGTGCCGTCGGGCGTCACGGGACAAGACAAGAGACCCAGTACTTC; CDR3aa: CAVGRHGTRQETQYF
d_gene: .; j_gene: TRBJ1-5; v_gene: TRBV12-3/TRBV12-4; abundance: .; CDR3nt: TGTGCCAGCAGCCGGGCCCGCCAGGCGAGCAATCAGCCCCAGCATTTT; CDR3aa: CASSRARQASNQPQHF
d_gene: .; j_gene: TRBJ1-6; v_gene: TRBV12-3/TRBV12-4; abundance: .; CDR3nt: TGTGCCAGCAGAACAGGGAATTATAATTCACCCCTCCACTTT; CDR3aa: CASRTGNYNSPLHF
d_gene: TRBD2; j_gene: TRBJ2-1; v_gene: TRBV12-3/TRBV12-4; abundance: few; CDR3nt: TGTGCCAGCATGCCACTAGCGGGAGGCAATGAGCAGTTCTTC; CDR3aa: CASMPLAGGNEQFF
d_gene: TRBD1; j_gene: TRBJ1-6; v_gene: TRBV27; abundance: .; CDR3nt: TGTGCCAGCAGTTTGGCCTGGGCAGGGGGTAACTCACCCCTCCACTTT; CDR3aa: CASSLAWAGGNSPLHF
d_gene: .; j_gene: TRBJ2-1; v_gene: TRBV24-1; abundance: few; CDR3nt: TGTGCCACCAGTGACCTACGGTACGGGAGTCAGTTCTTC; CDR3aa: CATSDLRYGSQFF
d_gene: .; j_gene: TRBJ2-5; v_gene: TRBV7-7; abundance: few; CDR3nt: TGTGCTAGCAGCGCGGCAGGGGGGCGCGGAGAGACCCAGTACTTC; CDR3aa: CASSAAGGRGETQYF
d_gene: TRBD1; j_gene: TRBJ2-7; v_gene: TRBV5-1; abundance: few; CDR3nt: TGCGCCAGCAGATTGAGACAGGGCTCCTACGAGCAGTACTTC; CDR3aa: CASRLRQGSYEQYF
d_gene: TRBD1; j_gene: TRBJ2-7; v_gene: TRBV5-5; abundance: few; CDR3nt: TGTGCCAGCAGCCAACCGGGACAGGGGTTCGAGCAGTACTTC; CDR3aa: CASSQPGQGFEQYF
d_gene: TRBD1; j_gene: TRBJ2-1; v_gene: TRBV29-1; abundance: .; CDR3nt: TGCAGCGTGGACAGGGGAGGTTACAATGAGCAGTTCTTC; CDR3aa: CSVDRGGYNEQFF
d_gene: .; j_gene: TRBJ2-2; v_gene: TRBV7-6; abundance: few; CDR3nt: TGTGCCAGCAGCTTAGTGCAGGGCGAGAACACCGGGGAGCTGTTTTTT; CDR3aa: CASSLVQGENTGELFF
d_gene: .; j_gene: TRBJ2-5; v_gene: TRBV12-3/TRBV12-4; abundance: few; CDR3nt: TGTGCCAGCAGTTTGCCCCGGACTCAAGAGACCCAGTACTTC; CDR3aa: CASSLPRTQETQYF
d_gene: .; j_gene: TRBJ2-1; v_gene: TRBV5-5; abundance: .; CDR3nt: TGTGCCAGCAGCTTGGAACCCCTGGGGGCCTACAATGAGCAGTTCTTC; CDR3aa: CASSLEPLGAYNEQFF
d_gene: TRBD1; j_gene: TRBJ2-7; v_gene: TRBV4-3; abundance: many; CDR3nt: TGCGCCAGCAGTTTTTCCGGGACAGGGGAATCCTACGAGCAGTACTTC; CDR3aa: CASSFSGTGESYEQYF
d_gene: TRBD2; j_gene: TRBJ2-2; v_gene: TRBV7-6; abundance: .; CDR3nt: TGTGCCAGCAGCCAATCGGGACTAGCGGGGAGCACCGGGGAGCTGTTTTTT; CDR3aa: CASSQSGLAGSTGELFF
d_gene: TRBD2; j_gene: TRBJ2-1; v_gene: TRBV27; abundance: few; CDR3nt: TGTGCCAGCAGTCCGGGACTAGTCAGTGATGAGCAGTTCTTC; CDR3aa: CASSPGLVSDEQFF
d_gene: .; j_gene: TRBJ2-7; v_gene: TRBV20-1; abundance: .; CDR3nt: TGCAGTGCTAGAGGCCCGGGACCAGCAGCCCACGAGCAGTACTTC; CDR3aa: CSARGPGPAAHEQYF
d_gene: .; j_gene: TRBJ1-2; v_gene: TRBV12-5; abundance: few; CDR3nt: TGTGCTAGTGGTTTGGCCACAGACCCCTATTTC; CDR3aa: CASGLATDPYF
d_gene: .; j_gene: TRBJ2-2; v_gene: TRBV7-6; abundance: .; CDR3nt: TGTGCCAGCAGCCCACCCCGGACGGTGAACACCGGGGAGCTGTTTTTT; CDR3aa: CASSPPRTVNTGELFF
d_gene: .; j_gene: TRBJ1-1; v_gene: TRBV3-1; abundance: few; CDR3nt: TGTGCCAGCAGCCAAGCGACCAATGAAGCTTTCTTT; CDR3aa: CASSQATNEAFF